Reported below is one T cell receptor (beta chain). Data came from immunoSEQ multiplex PCR; TCRdb stores just in-frame clones and leaves some out. Of almost 85,000 clones in the sample, about nine tenths are singletons; the top ten hold roughly a fifth. This CDR3 has 15 amino acids. The V gene's germline CDR1 is SGHRS and CDR2 YFSETQ. J lost 7 bases, V lost 7 bases, and 14 bases had no gene match. This sample was included in a study of PD-1 blockade in classical Hodgkin lymphoma. All trial patients relapsed after autologous stem cell transplantation. V gene TRBV5-1 combines with J gene TRBJ1-2; 9 nucleotides match TRBD1. This specimen consisted of peripheral blood mononuclear cells (PBMCs), obtained at baseline. This TCR was recovered from a human donor with classical Hodgkin lymphoma. DNA for the CDR3: TGCGCCAGCCGACCAGAACAGGGGGCGCCACGTGGCTACACCTTC. It translates to CASRPEQGAPRGYTF.